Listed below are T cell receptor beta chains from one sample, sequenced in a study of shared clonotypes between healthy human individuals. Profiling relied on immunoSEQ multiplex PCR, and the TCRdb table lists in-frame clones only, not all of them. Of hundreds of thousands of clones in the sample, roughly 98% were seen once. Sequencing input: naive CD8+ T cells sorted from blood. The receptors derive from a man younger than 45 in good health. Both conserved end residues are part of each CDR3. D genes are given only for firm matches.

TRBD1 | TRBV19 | CASSIWTGVNNEQFF
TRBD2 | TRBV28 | CASTPGGPPETQYF
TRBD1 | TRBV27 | CASSFLTGASYNEQFF
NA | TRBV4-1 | CASSQRHNEQFF
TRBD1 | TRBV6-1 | CASSAYPLKGASYNEQFF
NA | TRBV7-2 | CASSFSGYEQYF
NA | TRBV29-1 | CSVTGTPLSYEQYF
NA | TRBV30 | CAWEGYNEQFF
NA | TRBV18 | CASSPTRAPTGGQKNEQFF
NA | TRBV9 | CASSPGQSTGELFF
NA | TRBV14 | CASSQDSQGQETQYF
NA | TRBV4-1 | CASSQRQFGEQFF
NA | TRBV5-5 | CASSLTPERTEAFF
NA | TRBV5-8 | CASSLAGDNEQFF
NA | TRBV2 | CASEQGLQETQYF
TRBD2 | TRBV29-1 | CSVRLAGFEQYF
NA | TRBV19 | CASSQLDIQYF
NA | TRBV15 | CATSRGRTDHQPQHF
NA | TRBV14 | CASSQDPREYEKLFF
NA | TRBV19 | CASRVPGLYNEQFF
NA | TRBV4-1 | CASSQYQGNGYTF
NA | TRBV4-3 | CASSQNRGRPYNEQFF
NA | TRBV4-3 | CASSPQTVSSYNEQFF
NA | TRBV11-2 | CASSLGPGGLETQYF
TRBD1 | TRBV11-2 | CASSLIRSVGTGGYYGYTF
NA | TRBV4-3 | CASSQARTLTEAFF
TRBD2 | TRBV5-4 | CASSLEGGPHEQYF
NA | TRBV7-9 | CASSATLGGRADTQYF
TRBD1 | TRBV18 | CASSPTTGLNTEAFF
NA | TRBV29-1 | CSVEAGDVLNTEAFF
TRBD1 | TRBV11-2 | CASSPLTGFFGGELFF
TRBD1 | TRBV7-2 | CASSPQTGGLSGNTIYF
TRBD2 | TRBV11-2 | CASSFSSGRSGGELFF
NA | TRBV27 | CASSDGGRSYEQYF
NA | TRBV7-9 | CASSPPPYRDDLANEQFF
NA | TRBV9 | CASSVVGGSGNTIYF
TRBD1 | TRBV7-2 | CASSPTGGVQPQHF